This T cell receptor (beta chain) was sequenced for a study of metastatic and nonmetastatic thyroid tumors. No patient received treatment before thyroid surgery. This clone is labeled as medium-sized. TCRdb reanalyzed the PCR reads via MiXCR. The repertoire has tens of thousands of clones, roughly a quarter of them found once; the top ten carry 10% to 15%. There are 12 residues in the CDR3. V was shortened by 10 bases and J by 6 bases, with 16 bases between the two germline ends. Germline V lookup: CDR1 SGHAT, CDR2 FQDESV (reference sequence). The specimen sequenced was tumor tissue. The receptor was isolated from a male donor with papillary thyroid cancer or a benign thyroid nodule (not recorded which). Some clones in this sample may be carry-over from other donors' samples. The V and J genes are TRBV11-1 and TRBJ2-7; D is perhaps TRBD2 (6 bases). CDR3 DNA sequence: TGTGCCACACGAATTGCGGGGCGCGAGCAGTACTTC. Its translation is CATRIAGREQYF.